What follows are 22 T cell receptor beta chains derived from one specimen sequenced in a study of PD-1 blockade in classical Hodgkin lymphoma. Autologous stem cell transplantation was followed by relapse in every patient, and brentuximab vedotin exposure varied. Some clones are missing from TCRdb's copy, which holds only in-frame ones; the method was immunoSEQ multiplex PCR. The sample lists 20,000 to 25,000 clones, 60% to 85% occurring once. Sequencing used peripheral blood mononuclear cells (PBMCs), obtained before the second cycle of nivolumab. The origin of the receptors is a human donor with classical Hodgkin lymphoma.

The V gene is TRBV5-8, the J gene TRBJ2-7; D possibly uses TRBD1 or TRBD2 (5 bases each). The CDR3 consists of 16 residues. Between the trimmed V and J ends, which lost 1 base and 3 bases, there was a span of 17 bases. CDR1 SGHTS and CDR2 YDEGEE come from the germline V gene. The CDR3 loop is CASSLSTGWRNYEQYF. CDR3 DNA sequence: TGTGCCAGCAGCTTGTCCACAGGCTGGAGGAACTACGAGCAGTACTTC.

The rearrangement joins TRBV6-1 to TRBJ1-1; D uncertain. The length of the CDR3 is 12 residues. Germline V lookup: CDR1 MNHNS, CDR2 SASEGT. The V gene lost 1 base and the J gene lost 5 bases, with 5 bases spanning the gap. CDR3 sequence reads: CASSEGGTEAFF. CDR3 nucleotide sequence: TGTGCCAGCAGTGAAGGGGGAACTGAAGCTTTCTTT.

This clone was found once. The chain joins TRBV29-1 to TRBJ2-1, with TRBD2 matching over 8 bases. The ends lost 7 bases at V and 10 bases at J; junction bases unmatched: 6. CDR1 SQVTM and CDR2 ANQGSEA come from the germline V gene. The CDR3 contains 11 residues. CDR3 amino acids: CSAPSGGEQFF. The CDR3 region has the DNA TGCAGCGCCCCCTCGGGGGGGGAGCAGTTCTTC.

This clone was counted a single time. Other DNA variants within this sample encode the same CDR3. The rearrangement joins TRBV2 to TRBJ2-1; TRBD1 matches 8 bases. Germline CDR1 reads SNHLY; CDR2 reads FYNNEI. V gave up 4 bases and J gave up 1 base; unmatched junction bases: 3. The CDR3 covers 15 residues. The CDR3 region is CASSGGTGSYNEQFF. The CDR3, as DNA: TGTGCCAGCAGTGGAGGGACAGGATCCTACAATGAGCAGTTCTTC.

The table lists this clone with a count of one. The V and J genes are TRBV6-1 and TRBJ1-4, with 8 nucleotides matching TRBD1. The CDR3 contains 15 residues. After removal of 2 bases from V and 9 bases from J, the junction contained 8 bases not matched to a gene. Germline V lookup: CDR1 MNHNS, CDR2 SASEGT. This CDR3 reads CASSETGGTAQKLFF. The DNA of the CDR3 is TGTGCCAGCAGTGAAACAGGGGGGACCGCCCAAAAACTGTTTTTT.

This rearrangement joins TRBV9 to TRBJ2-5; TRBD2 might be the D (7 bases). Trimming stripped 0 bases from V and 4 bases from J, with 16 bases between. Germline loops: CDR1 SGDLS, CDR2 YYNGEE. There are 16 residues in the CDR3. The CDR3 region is CASSVAGGGSSETQYF. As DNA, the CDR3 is TGTGCCAGCAGCGTAGCGGGGGGCGGGAGTTCAGAGACCCAGTACTTC.

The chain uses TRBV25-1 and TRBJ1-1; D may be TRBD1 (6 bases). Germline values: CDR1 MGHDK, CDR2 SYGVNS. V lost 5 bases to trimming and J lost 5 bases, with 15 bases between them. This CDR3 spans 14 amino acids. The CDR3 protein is CASSLTGRGTEAFF. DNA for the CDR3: TGTGCCAGCAGTCTAACAGGGAGGGGGACTGAAGCTTTCTTT.

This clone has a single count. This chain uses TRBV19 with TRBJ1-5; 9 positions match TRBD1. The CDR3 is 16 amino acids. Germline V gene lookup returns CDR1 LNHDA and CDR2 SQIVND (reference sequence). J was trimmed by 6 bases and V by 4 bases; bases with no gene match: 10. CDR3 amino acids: CASSKSGQGSRQPQHF. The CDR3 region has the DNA TGTGCCAGTAGTAAATCGGGACAGGGATCGCGTCAGCCCCAGCATTTT.

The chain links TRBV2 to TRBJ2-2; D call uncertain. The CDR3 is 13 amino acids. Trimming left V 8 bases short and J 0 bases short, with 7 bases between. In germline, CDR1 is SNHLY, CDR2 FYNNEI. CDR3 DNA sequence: TGTGCCAGCCGACGGACGAACACCGGGGAGCTGTTTTTT. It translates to CASRRTNTGELFF.

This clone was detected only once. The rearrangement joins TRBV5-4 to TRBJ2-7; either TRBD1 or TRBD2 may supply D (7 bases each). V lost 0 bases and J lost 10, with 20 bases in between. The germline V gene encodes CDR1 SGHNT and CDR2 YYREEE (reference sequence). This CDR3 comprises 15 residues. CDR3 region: CASSLEGGGNRYQYF. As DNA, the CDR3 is TGTGCCAGCAGCTTGGAGGGAGGGGGCAATCGTTACCAGTACTTC.

In DNA, the CDR3 is TGCGCCAGCAGCCAAGAAAGGCTAGCGGGAGGTTGGGAGCAGTTCTTC. This sequence encodes CASSQERLAGGWEQFF. This chain links TRBV4-1 with TRBJ2-1; 11 nucleotides match TRBD2. The trim removed 0 bases at V and 10 bases at J, leaving 8 bases unmatched. There are 16 residues in the CDR3. CDR1 is MGHRA, CDR2 YSYEKL, per germline.

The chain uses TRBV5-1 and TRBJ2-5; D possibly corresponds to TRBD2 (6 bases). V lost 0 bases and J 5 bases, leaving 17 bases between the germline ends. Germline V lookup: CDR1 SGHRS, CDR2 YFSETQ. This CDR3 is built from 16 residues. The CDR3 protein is CASSLGSGVSRETQYF. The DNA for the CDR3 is TGCGCCAGCAGCTTGGGTTCGGGGGTTTCCCGGGAGACCCAGTACTTC. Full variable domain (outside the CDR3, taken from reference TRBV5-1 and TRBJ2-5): KAGVTQTPRYLIKTRGQQVTLSCSPISGHRSVSWYQQTPGQGLQFLFEYFSETQRNKGNFPGRFSGRQFSNSRSEMNVSTLELGDSALYLCASSLGSGVSRETQYFGPGTRLLVL.

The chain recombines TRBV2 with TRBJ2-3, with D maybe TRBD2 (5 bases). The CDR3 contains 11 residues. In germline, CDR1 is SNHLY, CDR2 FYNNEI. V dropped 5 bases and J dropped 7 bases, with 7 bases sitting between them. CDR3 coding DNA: TGTGCCAGCAGTTACGGGAATACGCAGTATTTT. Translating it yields CASSYGNTQYF.

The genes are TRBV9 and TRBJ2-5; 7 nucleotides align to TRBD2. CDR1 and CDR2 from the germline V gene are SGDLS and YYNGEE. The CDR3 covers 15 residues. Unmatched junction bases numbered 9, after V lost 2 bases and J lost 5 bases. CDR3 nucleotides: TGTGCCAGCAGCGTGCTACTTGGGGAGGGGGAGACCCAGTACTTC. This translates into CASSVLLGEGETQYF.

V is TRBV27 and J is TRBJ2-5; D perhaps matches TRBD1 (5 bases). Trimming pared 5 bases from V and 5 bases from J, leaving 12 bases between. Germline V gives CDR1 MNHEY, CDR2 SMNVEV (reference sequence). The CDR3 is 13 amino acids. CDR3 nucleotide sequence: TGTGCCAGCAGTCCCCAGGGTCGGGAGACCCAGTACTTC. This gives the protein CASSPQGRETQYF.

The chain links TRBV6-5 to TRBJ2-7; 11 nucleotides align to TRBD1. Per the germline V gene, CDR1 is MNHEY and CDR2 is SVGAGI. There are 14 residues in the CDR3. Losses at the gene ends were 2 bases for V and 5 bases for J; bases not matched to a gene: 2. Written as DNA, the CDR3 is TGTGCCAGCAGTTACCGGGACAGGGGGGACGAGCAGTACTTC. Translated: CASSYRDRGDEQYF.

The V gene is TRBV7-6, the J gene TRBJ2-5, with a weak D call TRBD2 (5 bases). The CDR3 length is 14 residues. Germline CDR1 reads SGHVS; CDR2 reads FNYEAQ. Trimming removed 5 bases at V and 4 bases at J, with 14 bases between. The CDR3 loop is CASSNLAGVETQYF. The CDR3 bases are TGTGCCAGCAGCAACCTAGCCGGGGTAGAGACCCAGTACTTC. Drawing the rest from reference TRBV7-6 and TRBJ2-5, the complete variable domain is GAGVSQSPRYKVTKRGQDVALRCDPISGHVSLYWYRQALGQGPEFLTYFNYEAQQDKSGLPNDRFSAERPEGSISTLTIQRTEQRDSAMYRCASSNLAGVETQYFGPGTRLLVL.

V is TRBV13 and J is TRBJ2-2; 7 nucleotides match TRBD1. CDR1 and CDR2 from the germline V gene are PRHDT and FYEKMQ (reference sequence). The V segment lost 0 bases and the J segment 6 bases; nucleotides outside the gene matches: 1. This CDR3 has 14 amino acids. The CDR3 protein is CASSLGQGSGELFF. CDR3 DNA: TGTGCCAGCAGCTTAGGACAGGGGTCCGGGGAGCTGTTTTTT.

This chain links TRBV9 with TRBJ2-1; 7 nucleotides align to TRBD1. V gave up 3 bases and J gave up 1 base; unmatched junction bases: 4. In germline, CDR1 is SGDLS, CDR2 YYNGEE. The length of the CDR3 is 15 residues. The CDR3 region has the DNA TGTGCCAGCAGCGAACAGGGGCGGTCCTACAATGAGCAGTTCTTC. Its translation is CASSEQGRSYNEQFF.

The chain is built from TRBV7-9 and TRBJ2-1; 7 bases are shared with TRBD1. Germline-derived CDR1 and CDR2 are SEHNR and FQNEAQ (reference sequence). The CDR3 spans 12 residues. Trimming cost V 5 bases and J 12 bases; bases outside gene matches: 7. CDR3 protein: CASSPGTVRQFF. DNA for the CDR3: TGTGCCAGCAGCCCCGGGACAGTACGGCAGTTCTTC.

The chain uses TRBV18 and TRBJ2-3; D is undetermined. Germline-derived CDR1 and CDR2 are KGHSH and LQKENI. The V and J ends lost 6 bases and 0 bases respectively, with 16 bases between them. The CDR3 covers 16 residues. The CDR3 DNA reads TGTGCCAGCTCTTCGCTCGCACCAATTAGCACAGATACGCAGTATTTT. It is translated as CASSSLAPISTDTQYF. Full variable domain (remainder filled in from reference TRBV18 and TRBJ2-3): NAGVMQNPRHLVRRRGQEARLRCSPMKGHSHVYWYRQLPEEGLKFMVYLQKENIIDESGMPKERFSAEFPKEGPSILRIQQVVRGDSAAYFCASSSLAPISTDTQYFGPGTRLTVL.

The CDR3 DNA reads as TGTGCCAGCAGTTGGGCAGAGACCCAGTACTTC. This gives the protein CASSWAETQYF. The rearrangement links TRBV28 to TRBJ2-5; D remains ambiguous. The CDR3 consists of 11 residues. Trimming took off 4 bases at V and 4 bases at J, with 4 bases between the two ends. CDR1 is MDHEN, CDR2 SYDVKM, per germline.